This TCR beta chain was profiled in a study of B cell selection in AIRE deficiency. General study findings and limits: Tconv and Treg cells from AIRE-deficient patients resembled healthy donors in TCRBV usage, CDR3 length and diversity. Only TCRbeta was sequenced; around 35% of shared healthy Treg sequences appeared in Tconv.

Conventional CD4 T cells were sorted as CD4+CD127+ cells. As to this clone: What it recognizes is unknown.

Produced via immunoSEQ multiplex PCR; TCRdb's table is partial and in-frame only. The table lists some 24,000 clones, around 97% of them singletons. The origin of this receptor is a human donor with AIRE deficiency. The sequenced sample consisted of conventional CD4+ T cells sorted from PBMCs.

The chain's CDR3 is CASSQETGGDHYGYTF. The CDR3 DNA follows: TGCGCCAGCAGCCAGGAGACGGGAGGGGATCACTATGGCTACACCTTC. The chain joins TRBV4-1 to TRBJ1-2, with D maybe TRBD1 (5 bases). Germline V CDR1 and CDR2: MGHRA, YSYEKL. The CDR3 length is 16 residues. The V gene lost 3 bases and the J gene lost 3 bases, with 17 bases spanning the gap.